The present TCR beta chain was sequenced within a study of cytomegalovirus exposure and HLA in healthy donors. Study-level findings and limits: In a later analysis, across HLA loci, associated TCR counts were highest for DRB1, lowest for HLA-C. Using the classifier, cytomegalovirus status was reportedly diagnosed with high specificity and sensitivity. Altogether, around 160 TCR beta chains were recorded as cytomegalovirus-associated.

This clone was seen only a few times. Its antigen is unidentified. The length of the CDR3 is 14 residues. Germline V gene sequence: CDR1 SGHTA, CDR2 FQGNSA. The V end was cut by 2 bases, the J end by 7 bases, with 11 bases between. 60 Vbeta and 13 Jbeta primers were used in PCR. The protocol was immunoSEQ multiplex PCR, while the TCRdb copy is restricted to in-frame clones and leaves out a portion. The table includes about 57,000 clones, around 80% detected once. This chain joins TRBV7-2 and TRBJ1-4, with D possibly matching TRBD1 (5 bases). The receptor was isolated from a male donor in good health and CMV-seronegative. What was sequenced was PBMCs. The CDR3 DNA reads TGTGCCAGCAGCTTACTAAGGGGTGGTGAAAAACTGTTTTTT. Translating gives CASSLLRGGEKLFF. Together with reference TRBV7-2 and TRBJ1-4, the CDR3 gives the full variable domain: GAGVSQSPSNKVTEKGKDVELRCDPISGHTALYWYRQSLGQGLEFLIYFQGNSAPDKSGLPSDRFSAERTGGSVSTLTIQRTQQEDSAVYLCASSLLRGGEKLFFGSGTQLSVL.